This TCR beta chain was retrieved from a study of control samples from healthy donors and cancer patients. TCRdb keeps only in-frame clones here, not all; method: immunoSEQ multiplex PCR. The data show approximately 150,000 clones, 85% to 90% seen once. Germline-derived CDR1 and CDR2 are GTSNPN and SVGIG (reference sequence). Trimming took 4 bases from V and 4 from J, leaving 20 bases between them. The CDR3 contains 16 residues. This chain uses TRBV30 with TRBJ2-1, with D perhaps matching TRBD2 (7 bases). The sample consisted of PBMCs. The clonotype comes from a man aged 50-60 years with head and neck cancer. Written as DNA, the CDR3 is TGTGCCTGGACCTGGGGGGGGCCCCTAACTTACAATGAGCAGTTCTTC. It is translated as CAWTWGGPLTYNEQFF.